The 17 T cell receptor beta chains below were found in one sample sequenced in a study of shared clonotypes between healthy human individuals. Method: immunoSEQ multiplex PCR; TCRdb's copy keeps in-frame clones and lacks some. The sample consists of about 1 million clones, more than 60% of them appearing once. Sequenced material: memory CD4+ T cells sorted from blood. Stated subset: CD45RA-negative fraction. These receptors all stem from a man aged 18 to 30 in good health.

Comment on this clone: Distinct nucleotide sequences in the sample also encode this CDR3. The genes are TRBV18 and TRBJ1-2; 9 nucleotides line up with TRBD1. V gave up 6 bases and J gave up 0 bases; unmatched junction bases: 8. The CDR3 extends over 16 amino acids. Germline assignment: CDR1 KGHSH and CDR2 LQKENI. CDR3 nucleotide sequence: TGTGCCAGCTCTCGTGGACAGGGGACAGCTAACTATGGCTACACCTTC. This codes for CASSRGQGTANYGYTF.

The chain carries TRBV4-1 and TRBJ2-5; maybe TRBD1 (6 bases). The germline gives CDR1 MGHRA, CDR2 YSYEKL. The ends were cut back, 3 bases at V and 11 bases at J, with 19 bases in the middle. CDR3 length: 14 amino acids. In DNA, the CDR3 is TGCGCCAGCAGCCATCCCCCTGACAGGAAGGGGCAGTACTTC. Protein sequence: CASSHPPDRKGQYF.

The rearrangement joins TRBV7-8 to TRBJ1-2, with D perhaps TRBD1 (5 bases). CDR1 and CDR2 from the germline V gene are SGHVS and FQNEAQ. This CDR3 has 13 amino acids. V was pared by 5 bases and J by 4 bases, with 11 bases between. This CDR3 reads CASSRGASYGYTF. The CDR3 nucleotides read TGTGCCAGCAGCCGAGGGGCCTCCTATGGCTACACCTTC.

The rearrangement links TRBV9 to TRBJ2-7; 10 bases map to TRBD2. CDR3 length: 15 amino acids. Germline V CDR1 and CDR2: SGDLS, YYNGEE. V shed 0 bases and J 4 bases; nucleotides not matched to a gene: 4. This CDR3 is CASSVGASGGYEQYF. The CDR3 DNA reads TGTGCCAGCAGCGTAGGGGCTAGCGGGGGTTACGAGCAGTACTTC.

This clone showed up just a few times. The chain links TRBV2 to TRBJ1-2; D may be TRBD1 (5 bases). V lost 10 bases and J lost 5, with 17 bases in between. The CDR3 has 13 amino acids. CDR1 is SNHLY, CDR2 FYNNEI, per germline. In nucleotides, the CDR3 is TGTGCCAACGCCGGACAAGGAAAGTATGGCTACACCTTC. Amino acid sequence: CANAGQGKYGYTF. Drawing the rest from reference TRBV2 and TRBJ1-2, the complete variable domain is EPEVTQTPSHQVTQMGQEVILRCVPISNHLYFYWYRQILGQKVEFLVSFYNNEISEKSEIFDDQFSVERPDGSNFTLKIRSTKLEDSAMYFCANAGQGKYGYTFGSGTRLTVV.

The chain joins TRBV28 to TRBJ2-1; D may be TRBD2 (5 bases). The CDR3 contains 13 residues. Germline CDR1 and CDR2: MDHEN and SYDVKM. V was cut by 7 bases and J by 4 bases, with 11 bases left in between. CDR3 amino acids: CASIGGGYNEQFF. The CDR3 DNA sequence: TGTGCCAGCATAGGCGGCGGGTACAATGAGCAGTTCTTC.

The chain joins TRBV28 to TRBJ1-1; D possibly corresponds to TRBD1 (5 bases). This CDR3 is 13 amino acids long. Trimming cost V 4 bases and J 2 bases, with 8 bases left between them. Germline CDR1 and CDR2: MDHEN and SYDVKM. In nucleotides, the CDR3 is TGTGCCAGCAGTTCTCAGGGAAACACTGAAGCTTTCTTT. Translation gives CASSSQGNTEAFF.

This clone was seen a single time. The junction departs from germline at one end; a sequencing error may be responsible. CDR3 residues: CASSSAGTPF. CDR3 bases: TGTGCCAGCAGTTCCGCCGGGACCCCCTTC. The chain uses TRBV6-6 and TRBJ1-2; tentatively, D is TRBD1 (5 bases). The CDR3 runs to 10 residues. Germline-derived CDR1 and CDR2 are MNHNY and SVGAGI (reference sequence).

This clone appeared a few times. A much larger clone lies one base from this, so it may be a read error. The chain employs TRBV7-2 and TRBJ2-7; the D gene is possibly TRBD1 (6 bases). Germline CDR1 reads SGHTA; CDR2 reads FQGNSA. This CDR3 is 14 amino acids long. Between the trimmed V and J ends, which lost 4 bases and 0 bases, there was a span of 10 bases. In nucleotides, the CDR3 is TGTGCCAGCAGCTCAGGGGAGAGCTCCTACGAGCAGTACTTC. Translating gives CASSSGESSYEQYF. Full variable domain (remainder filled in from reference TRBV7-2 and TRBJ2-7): GAGVSQSPSNKVTEKGKDVELRCDPISGHTALYWYRQSLGQGLEFLIYFQGNSAPDKSGLPSDRFSAERTGGSVSTLTIQRTQQEDSAVYLCASSSGESSYEQYFGPGTRLTVT.

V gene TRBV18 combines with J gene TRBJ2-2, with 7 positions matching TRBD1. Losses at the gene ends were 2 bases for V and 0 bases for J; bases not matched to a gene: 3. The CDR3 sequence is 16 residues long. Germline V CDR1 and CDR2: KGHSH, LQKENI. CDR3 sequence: CASSPRQGPNTGELFF. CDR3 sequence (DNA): TGTGCCAGCTCACCAAGACAGGGCCCGAACACCGGGGAGCTGTTTTTT.

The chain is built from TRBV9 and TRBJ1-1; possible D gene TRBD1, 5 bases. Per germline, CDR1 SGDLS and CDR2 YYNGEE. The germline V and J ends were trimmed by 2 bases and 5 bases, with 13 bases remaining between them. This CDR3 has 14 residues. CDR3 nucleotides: TGTGCCAGCAGCGTGGGGGTCTCCCGGACTGAAGCTTTCTTT. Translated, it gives CASSVGVSRTEAFF. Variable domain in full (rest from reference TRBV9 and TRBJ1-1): DSGVTQTPKHLITATGQRVTLRCSPRSGDLSVYWYQQSLDQGLQFLIQYYNGEERAKGNILERFSAQQFPDLHSELNLSSLELGDSALYFCASSVGVSRTEAFFGQGTRLTVV.

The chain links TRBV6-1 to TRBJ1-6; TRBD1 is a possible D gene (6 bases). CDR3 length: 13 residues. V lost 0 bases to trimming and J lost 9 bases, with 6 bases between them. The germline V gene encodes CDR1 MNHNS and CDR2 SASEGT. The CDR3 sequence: CASSEAGASPLHF. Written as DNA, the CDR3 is TGTGCCAGCAGTGAAGCGGGGGCTTCACCCCTCCACTTT.

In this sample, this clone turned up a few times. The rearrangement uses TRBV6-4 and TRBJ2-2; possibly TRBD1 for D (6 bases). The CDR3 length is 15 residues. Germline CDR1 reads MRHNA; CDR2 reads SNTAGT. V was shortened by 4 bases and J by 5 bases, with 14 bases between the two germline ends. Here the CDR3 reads CASSAQGTGTGELFF. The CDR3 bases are TGTGCCAGCAGTGCGCAGGGGACGGGTACCGGGGAGCTGTTTTTT.

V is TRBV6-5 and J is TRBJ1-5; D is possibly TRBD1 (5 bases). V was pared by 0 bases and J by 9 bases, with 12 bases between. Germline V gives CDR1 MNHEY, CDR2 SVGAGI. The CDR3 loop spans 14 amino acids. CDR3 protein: CASSYSIWDRPQHF. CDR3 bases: TGTGCCAGCAGTTACTCGATATGGGACCGGCCCCAGCATTTT.

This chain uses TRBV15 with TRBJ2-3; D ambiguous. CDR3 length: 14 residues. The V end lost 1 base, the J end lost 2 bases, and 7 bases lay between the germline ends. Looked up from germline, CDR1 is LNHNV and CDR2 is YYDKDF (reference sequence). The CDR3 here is CATSRGESTDTQYF. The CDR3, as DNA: TGTGCCACCAGCAGAGGAGAATCCACAGATACGCAGTATTTT.

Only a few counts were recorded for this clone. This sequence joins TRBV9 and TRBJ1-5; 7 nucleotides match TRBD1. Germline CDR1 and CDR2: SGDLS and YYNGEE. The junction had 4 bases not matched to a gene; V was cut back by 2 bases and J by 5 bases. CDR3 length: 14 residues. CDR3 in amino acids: CASSVGQAYQPQHF. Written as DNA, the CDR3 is TGTGCCAGCAGCGTTGGACAGGCCTATCAGCCCCAGCATTTT.

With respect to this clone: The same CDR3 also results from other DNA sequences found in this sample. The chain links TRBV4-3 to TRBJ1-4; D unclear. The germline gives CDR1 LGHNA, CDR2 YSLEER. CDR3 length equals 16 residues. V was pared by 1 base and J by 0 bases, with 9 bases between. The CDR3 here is CASSQGGGTTNEKLFF. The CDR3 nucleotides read TGCGCCAGCAGCCAAGGAGGTGGGACAACTAATGAAAAACTGTTTTTT.